Below, one T cell receptor beta chain is given with its context. What it binds is unknown. The record originates from a study of early T cells in non-severe SARS-CoV-2 infection. Study at large: Investigators sequenced bulk RNA drawn from unsorted whole blood, and chains remained unpaired. Overall study results and limits: Sequences matched to VDJdb favored anti-spike CD8 responses, while private and CD4 specificities were missed.

Unique molecular identifiers were affixed to single, distinct cDNA molecules. A single record per CDR3 protein comes from TCRdb applying MiXCR to the 5' RACE reads. There are about 18,000 distinct CDR3 sequences in the sample; approximately 6.1% occur only once, and just under 6.5% lies in the top ten. CDR1 is MNHEY, CDR2 SVGAGI, per germline. Trimming pared 2 bases from V and 2 bases from J, leaving 19 bases between. The CDR3 covers 17 residues. The TCR originated in an adult who was a healthcare worker with PCR-confirmed SARS-CoV-2 infection or an uninfected control (not recorded which). The rearrangement links TRBV6-5 to TRBJ2-7; a possible D gene is TRBD2 (6 bases). The sample comprised whole blood. CDR3 coding DNA: TGTGCCAGCAGTTACGCGGGAAAACAAGGGTACCCCTACGAGCAGTACTTC. Translated: CASSYAGKQGYPYEQYF.